What follows is one T cell receptor (beta chain) and its context. Across 24 US areas, participants ranged in age from roughly 18 to 95 years. This table comes from immunoSEQ multiplex PCR, and its TCRdb copy is limited to in-frame clones, with some not included. Among 400,000 to 450,000 clones listed, 90% were seen once. The length of the CDR3 is 13 residues. Germline loops: CDR1 SGHRS, CDR2 YFSETQ. Deletions cut 4 bases from V and 3 bases from J, with 10 bases between. These data are taken from a study of blood T cell repertoires in COVID-19. The V gene is TRBV5-1, the J gene TRBJ1-2, with D possibly TRBD1 on 6 matching bases. The specimen sequenced was PBMCs or T cells enriched from blood (not recorded which). This TCR was sampled from a man aged 18 to 29 who had recovered from COVID-19. The CDR3 bases are TGCGCCAGCAGCGTGACAGGTCACTATGGCTACACCTTC. Protein sequence: CASSVTGHYGYTF.